Presented here are 25 T cell receptor beta chains from one specimen sequenced in a study of T cell responses to AZD1222 COVID-19 vaccine. Libraries were prepared by immunoSEQ multiplex PCR; TCRdb keeps only in-frame clonotypes and omits some of them. The sample lists 150,000 to 200,000 clones, more than 85% seen once, with about 4.4% in the top ten. The source material was peripheral blood, sampled on day 0 of AZD1222 vaccination. Receptor source: an adult in good health.

The chain couples TRBV11-3 to TRBJ1-6; D ambiguous. Trimming cost V 1 base and J 7 bases, with 8 bases left between them. The CDR3 loop spans 14 amino acids. Germline-derived CDR1 and CDR2 are SGHNT and YENEEA. As DNA, the CDR3 is TGTGCCAGCAGCTTAGTACGGAGGAATTCACCCCTCCACTTT. Its translation is CASSLVRRNSPLHF.

On this clone: Other DNA sequences in the sample encode the same CDR3. CDR3 sequence: CASSFRDSYEQYF. In nucleotides, the CDR3 is TGTGCCAGCAGCTTCCGTGACAGCTACGAGCAGTACTTC. This chain connects TRBV5-4 to TRBJ2-7, with D possibly matching TRBD1 (5 bases). Trimming cost V 2 bases and J 3 bases, with 9 bases left between them. Germline values: CDR1 SGHNT, CDR2 YYREEE (reference sequence). This CDR3 has 13 amino acids.

The V call is TRBV4-1, the J call TRBJ1-1; no clear D gene. The germline V gene encodes CDR1 MGHRA and CDR2 YSYEKL. V lost 3 bases, J lost 4 bases, and 15 bases lay in between. This CDR3 spans 15 amino acids. The CDR3 here is CASSHTTPRVTEAFF. As DNA, the CDR3 is TGCGCCAGCAGCCACACGACTCCGAGGGTCACTGAAGCTTTCTTT.

This chain uses TRBV5-1 with TRBJ2-1, with 14 bases that match TRBD2. The CDR3 runs to 15 residues. Germline V gene data show CDR1 as SGHRS and CDR2 as YFSETQ. Trimming took 4 bases from V and 8 from J; bases not matched to a gene: 5. In nucleotides, the CDR3 is TGCGCCAGCAGCCAAGGGACTAGCGGGAGTGATGAGCAGTTCTTC. This sequence encodes CASSQGTSGSDEQFF.

The chain employs TRBV10-3 and TRBJ1-6; no firm D call. Germline V lookup: CDR1 ENHRY, CDR2 SYGVKD. This CDR3 region has 15 residues. Trimming shortened V by 0 bases and J by 8 bases, and 11 bases separated the two germline ends. CDR3 loop: CAISESRSLHSPLHF. CDR3 DNA: TGTGCCATCAGTGAGTCGAGATCGCTGCATTCACCCCTCCACTTT.

This chain uses TRBV10-3 with TRBJ2-5, with 8 bases that match TRBD2. CDR3 size: 14 residues. J gave up 4 bases and V 6 bases, and 7 bases lay outside the gene matches. Germline V gene sequence: CDR1 ENHRY, CDR2 SYGVKD. The CDR3 is CAIRSGGGGETQYF. Here the CDR3 DNA reads TGTGCCATCAGGAGCGGGGGAGGGGGAGAGACCCAGTACTTC.

The gene calls are TRBV5-5 and TRBJ2-2; TRBD2 is a possible D gene (5 bases). Trimming shortened V by 2 bases and J by 3 bases, and 11 bases separated the two germline ends. The CDR3 consists of 15 residues. Per the germline V gene, CDR1 is SGHKS and CDR2 is YYEKEE (reference sequence). This chain's CDR3 is CASSFRGWDTGELFF. The CDR3, as DNA: TGTGCCAGCAGCTTTCGGGGATGGGACACCGGGGAGCTGTTTTTT.

The rearrangement links TRBV2 to TRBJ2-5; D is possibly TRBD1 (6 bases). This CDR3 spans 16 amino acids. The V and J ends lost 0 bases and 2 bases respectively, with 13 bases between them. The germline V gene encodes CDR1 SNHLY and CDR2 FYNNEI. The chain's CDR3 is CASSEAKWDKQETQYF. The CDR3 DNA reads as TGTGCCAGCAGTGAAGCGAAATGGGACAAACAAGAGACCCAGTACTTC.

The gene calls are TRBV7-8 and TRBJ1-2; no reliable D call. The CDR3 consists of 15 residues. V was pared by 5 bases and J by 3 bases, with 16 bases between. Germline lookup yields CDR1 SGHVS and CDR2 FQNEAQ. The DNA of the CDR3 is TGTGCCAGCAGCCCCGGGCCCGCTGCCCACTATGGCTACACCTTC. Translation: CASSPGPAAHYGYTF.

This chain connects TRBV5-5 to TRBJ1-2; D not certain. The CDR3 length is 14 residues. From germline, CDR1 is SGHKS and CDR2 YYEKEE (reference sequence). Deletions cut 0 bases from V and 4 bases from J, with 10 bases between. The CDR3 spells CASSLEGPPYGYTF. As DNA, the CDR3 is TGTGCCAGCAGCTTGGAAGGGCCCCCCTATGGCTACACCTTC.

The chain links TRBV11-2 to TRBJ1-4; perhaps TRBD1 as D (6 bases). The CDR3 is made up of 14 amino acids. With 5 bases removed from V and 4 bases from J, the gap between germline ends came to 11 bases. Germline CDR1 and CDR2: SGHAT and FQNNGV. In nucleotides, the CDR3 is TGTGCCAGCAGCGCGGACAGAGTTAATGAAAAACTGTTTTTT. Amino acids: CASSADRVNEKLFF.

This chain links TRBV5-4 with TRBJ1-4; TRBD1 aligns across 10 bases. The germline CDR1 and CDR2 sequences are SGHNT and YYREEE (reference sequence). V was pared by 2 bases and J by 7 bases, with 2 bases of the junction left unmatched. The CDR3 runs 14 residues. CDR3 region: CASSFGTGVEKLFF. The CDR3 region has the DNA TGTGCCAGCAGCTTTGGGACAGGGGTTGAAAAACTGTTTTTT. The complete variable domain, with remaining parts taken from reference TRBV5-4 and TRBJ1-4, reads ETGVTQSPTHLIKTRGQQVTLRCSSQSGHNTVSWYQQALGQGPQFIFQYYREEENGRGNFPPRFSGLQFPNYSSELNVNALELDDSALYLCASSFGTGVEKLFFGSGTQLSVL.

The chain joins TRBV21-1 to TRBJ2-7. TRBV21-1 is a documented pseudogene. CDR3 size: 16 residues. The CDR3, as DNA: TGTGCCAGCAGCAAAGAGGGGGCGGGAGTGAACTACGAGCAGTACTTC. Encoded protein: CASSKEGAGVNYEQYF.

The CDR3 DNA reads as TGTGCCAGCAGCCCACAACAGCGGGAGGGCCAGAATGAGCAGTTCTTC. Its protein product is CASSPQQREGQNEQFF. V usage is TRBV13 and J usage is TRBJ2-1; 10 bases align to TRBD2. V trimming: 5 bases; J trimming: 7 bases; junction bases outside the gene matches: 11. In germline, CDR1 is PRHDT, CDR2 FYEKMQ (reference sequence). The CDR3 contains 16 residues.

The chain joins TRBV30 to TRBJ2-2; unclear D gene. CDR3 length: 13 amino acids. The V and J ends lost 4 bases and 0 bases respectively, with 6 bases between them. Germline lookup yields CDR1 GTSNPN and CDR2 SVGIG (reference sequence). The CDR3 DNA follows: TGTGCCTGGACTGGATCGAACACCGGGGAGCTGTTTTTT. Translation gives CAWTGSNTGELFF.

The chain carries TRBV6-6 and TRBJ1-1; 7 bases map to TRBD1. Per germline, CDR1 MNHNY and CDR2 SVGAGI (reference sequence). J gave up 5 bases and V 0 bases, and 6 bases lay outside the gene matches. The CDR3 sequence is 15 residues long. CDR3 region: CASSYSKGQNTEAFF. CDR3 bases: TGTGCCAGCAGTTACTCGAAGGGACAGAATACTGAAGCTTTCTTT.

This chain joins TRBV2 and TRBJ1-4; D ambiguous. The CDR3 is 18 amino acids. The V end lost 5 bases, the J end lost 8 bases, and 27 bases lay between the germline ends. Germline lookup yields CDR1 SNHLY and CDR2 FYNNEI. The CDR3 region has the DNA TGTGCCAGCAGTTCAAGAGGCCTGGGAGGAGGAAAGGTCGAAAAACTGTTTTTT. Protein product: CASSSRGLGGGKVEKLFF.

The J gene is TRBJ1-5, the V gene TRBV12-2; TRBD1 reflects the table's D call only, with no check against the DNA. TRBV12-2 represents a pseudogene. The CDR3 has 22 amino acids. The CDR3 sequence is CASRSLRGWGTGEVLGNQPQHF. Here the CDR3 DNA reads TGTGCAAGTCGCTCCCTCCGGGGCTGGGGGACAGGGGAAGTTTTGGGCAATCAGCCCCAGCATTTT.

The chain carries TRBV27 and TRBJ1-2; 7 nucleotides align to TRBD1. This CDR3 has 15 residues. Germline assignment: CDR1 MNHEY and CDR2 SMNVEV (reference sequence). V dropped 4 bases and J dropped 4; count of bases not matched to a gene: 9. CDR3 sequence (DNA): TGTGCCAGCAGTTATAAGACAGGGCCGGGCTATGGCTACACCTTC. Its protein product is CASSYKTGPGYGYTF.

This clone was picked up a small number of times. The chain joins TRBV18 to TRBJ1-4; 8 bases line up with TRBD1. The CDR3 is made up of 17 amino acids. Germline V gene data show CDR1 as KGHSH and CDR2 as LQKENI. After removal of 4 bases from V and 5 bases from J, the junction contained 12 bases not matched to a gene. The CDR3 protein is CASSLFGQGQGNEKLFF. The CDR3 nucleotides are TGTGCCAGCTCACTTTTCGGACAGGGCCAAGGGAATGAAAAACTGTTTTTT.

This chain joins TRBV5-1 and TRBJ2-5, with 13 bases matching TRBD2. The CDR3 is made up of 16 amino acids. Germline V gives CDR1 SGHRS, CDR2 YFSETQ. V trimming: 4 bases; J trimming: 5 bases; junction bases outside the gene matches: 8. The CDR3 nucleotides are TGCGCCAGCAGCCCCGGACTAGCGGGAGTAGGGGAGACCCAGTACTTC. Amino acid sequence: CASSPGLAGVGETQYF.

The gene calls are TRBV10-1 and TRBJ2-7; the D is unclear. Germline lookup yields CDR1 WNHNN and CDR2 SYGVQD (reference sequence). CDR3 size: 13 residues. Deletions cut 3 bases from V and 4 bases from J, with 10 bases between. CDR3 coding DNA: TGCGCCAGCAGTGATGGGCTCCAGTACGAGCAGTACTTC. The encoded protein is CASSDGLQYEQYF.

This sequence joins TRBV2 and TRBJ2-7, with D unresolved. V lost 6 bases to trimming and J lost 2 bases, with 8 bases between them. The germline V gene encodes CDR1 SNHLY and CDR2 FYNNEI. CDR3 length: 12 residues. The CDR3 DNA is TGTGCCAGCAGGTACCAGACCTACGAGCAGTACTTC. Translation: CASRYQTYEQYF.

The chain couples TRBV18 to TRBJ1-5, with D hard to call. CDR1 KGHSH and CDR2 LQKENI come from the germline V gene. Between the trimmed V and J ends, which lost 5 bases and 3 bases, there was a span of 8 bases. The CDR3 loop spans 13 amino acids. As DNA, the CDR3 is TGTGCCAGCTCAGGGCAGATCAATCAGCCCCAGCATTTT. The encoded protein is CASSGQINQPQHF.

This chain links TRBV24-1 with TRBJ1-2; TRBD1 aligns across 10 bases. Trimming took 5 bases from V and 4 from J; bases not matched to a gene: 6. This CDR3 has 15 amino acids. CDR1 and CDR2 (germline): KGHDR, SFDVKD. As DNA, the CDR3 is TGTGCCACCAGTGCCCAGGACAGGGGGGGCTATGGCTACACCTTC. It specifies CATSAQDRGGYGYTF.